This record covers a single TCR beta chain. The antigen is unknown. The authors ran a second PCR of roughly 7 to 11 cycles using a sample-barcoded 5' primer and a J-beta primer mix. TCRdb called the 5' RACE reads again in MiXCR, with one record for every CDR3 protein. Of hundreds of thousands of distinct CDR3 sequences listed, around 43% are singletons. The sample comes from a study of blood T cells in healthy people across ages. Study-level results: Naive and antigen-experienced cells were not separated, limiting conclusive comparison.

Germline loops: CDR1 DFQATT, CDR2 SNEGSKA (reference sequence). V was clipped by 3 bases and J by 5 bases; unmatched bases: 6. The CDR3 is 14 amino acids. This TCR was recovered from a man older than 75 in good health. The rearrangement joins TRBV20-1 to TRBJ2-7, with TRBD1 matching 11 bases. Sample: blood. CDR3 nucleotides: TGCAGTGCTAGGGGGACAGGGGGGTCCGACGAGCAGTACTTC. Its protein product is CSARGTGGSDEQYF.